A single T cell receptor beta chain is shown here with its context. The antigen is not known. The data derive from a study of vaccination and CD4 T cells after COVID-19. The overall study: Convalescent study patients returned SARS-CoV-2 positive nasal swab PCR results, with 8 to 10 mild cases and one severe. Each participant was administered two doses of a vaccine, which was either BNT162b2 or mRNA-1273.

V lost 7 bases to trimming and J lost 4 bases, with 22 bases between them. The CDR3 runs 16 residues. Germline CDR1 is LGHNA and CDR2 is YNFKEQ. The treatment is: approximately 9-day PBMC culture with coronavirus spike peptide pools or control peptides (ViraFEST assay). Study-wide results and caveats: Post-vaccination, and not before, a median about 90% of reactive clones appeared in convalescent patients.

The Oncomine TCR Beta short-read assay generated sequence data from the DNA of cultured CD4+ T cells. Via MiXCR, TCRdb re-called the PCR reads, giving one row per CDR3 protein. The sample shows about 14,000 distinct CDR3 sequences, less than 25% of them seen only once. The source material was CD4+ T cells from blood, cultured in vitro, sampled after SARS-CoV-2 vaccination. The sequence was obtained from a human donor who had recovered from COVID-19. V gene TRBV4-2 combines with J gene TRBJ1-2; D unclear. The CDR3 here is CASTPHEKGFSYGYTF. CDR3 DNA sequence: TGTGCCAGCACCCCTCATGAAAAGGGATTCAGCTATGGCTACACCTTC.